One and the same sample provided the 13 T cell receptor beta chains below, sequenced in a study of OX40 agonist ivuxolimab in advanced cancers. Library prep was done by the immunoSEQ multiplex PCR assay. Not all clones reach the TCRdb copy of this immuneACCESS table, which keeps in-frame sequences only. Checked studies attribute under half of the gap to unresolved V genes and leave the rest unexplained. The sample records 60,000 or so clones, around 87% of which are singletons. The ten top clones hold about 5% of the sample. This specimen was CD4+ or CD8+ T cells sorted from blood, taken in a trial of the OX40 agonist ivuxolimab. The receptors derive from an adult with an advanced solid tumor such as melanoma, head and neck, liver or kidney cancer.

The chain employs TRBV7-2 and TRBJ1-3, with D possibly being TRBD1 (6 bases). V was cut by 6 bases and J by 0 bases, with 9 bases left in between. The CDR3 length is 14 residues. The V gene's germline CDR1 is SGHTA and CDR2 FQGNSA. The CDR3: CASRPGVSGNTIYF. The CDR3, as DNA: TGTGCCAGCAGGCCAGGGGTCTCTGGAAACACCATATATTTT.

The genes are TRBV4-2 and TRBJ2-7; the D gene is possibly TRBD1 (7 bases). CDR1 is LGHNA and CDR2 is YNFKEQ in the germline V gene. The CDR3 is made up of 18 amino acids. The V gene lost 1 base and the J gene lost 4 bases, with 23 bases spanning the gap. Here the CDR3 reads CASSQAGSGAGGRYEQYF. CDR3 DNA: TGTGCCAGCAGCCAAGCCGGGTCCGGGGCAGGGGGGAGGTACGAGCAGTACTTC.

This chain joins TRBV29-1 and TRBJ2-1; 12 bases are a match to TRBD2. The CDR3 is made up of 16 amino acids. Germline V gene data show CDR1 as SQVTM and CDR2 as ANQGSEA. V trimming: 6 bases; J trimming: 4 bases; junction bases outside the gene matches: 10. CDR3 coding DNA: TGCAGCGTACTAGCGGGGGGTTCAATCGGGTACAATGAGCAGTTCTTC. It encodes CSVLAGGSIGYNEQFF.

The chain links TRBV2 to TRBJ1-5; maybe TRBD1 (6 bases). The CDR3 extends over 14 amino acids. V gave up 6 bases and J gave up 1 base, with 10 bases separating them. Germline V CDR1 and CDR2: SNHLY, FYNNEI. The CDR3 protein is CASRTGASNQPQHF. The CDR3 coding sequence is TGTGCCAGCAGGACGGGGGCCAGCAATCAGCCCCAGCATTTT.

V and J are TRBV11-1 and TRBJ2-5; 7 bases agree with TRBD1. This CDR3 spans 15 amino acids. Trimming cost V 7 bases and J 1 base; bases outside gene matches: 9. Germline lookup yields CDR1 SGHAT and CDR2 FQDESV (reference sequence). CDR3 loop: CASTVGGGIQETQYF. In DNA, the CDR3 is TGTGCCAGCACCGTAGGGGGCGGAATCCAAGAGACCCAGTACTTC.

The chain couples TRBV21-1 to TRBJ2-7; the table's D call, TRBD1, was not checked against the DNA. TRBV21-1 is a pseudogene. The CDR3 has 13 amino acids. CDR3 sequence (DNA): TGTGCCAGCAGACAGGGGATTTCCTACGAGCAGTACTTC. Amino acids: CASRQGISYEQYF.

The chain couples TRBV2 to TRBJ1-3; no definite D call. The germline gives CDR1 SNHLY, CDR2 FYNNEI. The ends were cut back, 8 bases at V and 0 bases at J, with 14 bases in the middle. The CDR3 loop spans 15 amino acids. In DNA, the CDR3 is TGTGCCAGCGGAGAGGGTTCCATCTCTGGAAACACCATATATTTT. This gives the protein CASGEGSISGNTIYF.

The CDR3 bases are TGTGCCAGCATGCACAGGGAGAACACTGAAGCTTTCTTT. This codes for CASMHRENTEAFF. The J gene is TRBJ1-1, the V gene TRBV2; a weak D match, TRBD1 (6 bases). The germline V and J ends were trimmed by 7 bases and 1 base, with 10 bases remaining between them. Germline assignment: CDR1 SNHLY and CDR2 FYNNEI. This CDR3 is 13 amino acids long. Supplemented by reference TRBV2 and TRBJ1-1, the full variable domain reads EPEVTQTPSHQVTQMGQEVILRCVPISNHLYFYWYRQILGQKVEFLVSFYNNEISEKSEIFDDQFSVERPDGSNFTLKIRSTKLEDSAMYFCASMHRENTEAFFGQGTRLTVV.

The chain joins TRBV11-2 to TRBJ1-3; D not certain. This CDR3 is 12 amino acids long. V shed 5 bases and J shed 4 bases, with 6 bases lying between them. Germline values: CDR1 SGHAT, CDR2 FQNNGV. In DNA form, the CDR3 reads TGTGCCAGCAGCCTGACGGGAAACACCATATATTTT. Protein: CASSLTGNTIYF.

This clone came up once. The rearrangement links TRBV19 to TRBJ2-3; D remains ambiguous. Deletions cut 3 bases from V and 3 bases from J, with 10 bases between. Germline-derived CDR1 and CDR2 are LNHDA and SQIVND (reference sequence). This CDR3 is built from 14 residues. The CDR3 nucleotides are TGTGCCAGTAGTATTGACTCGCGAACAGATACGCAGTATTTT. It encodes CASSIDSRTDTQYF.

The rearrangement joins TRBV4-1 to TRBJ2-7; TRBD1 aligns across 10 bases. V lost 2 bases and J lost 9; bases outside the gene matches: 7. Germline V lookup: CDR1 MGHRA, CDR2 YSYEKL. The CDR3 covers 14 residues. CDR3 DNA sequence: TGCGCCAGCAGCCAATCCGGGACAGGGGAACGGCAGTACTTC. As protein: CASSQSGTGERQYF.

V usage is TRBV5-8 and J usage is TRBJ1-5; possible D gene TRBD1, 6 bases. The length of the CDR3 is 16 residues. Per germline, CDR1 SGHTS and CDR2 YDEGEE. V was trimmed by 4 bases and J by 3 bases, leaving 17 bases between them. CDR3 in amino acids: CASSRGIQGNNQPQHF. In DNA, the CDR3 is TGTGCCAGCAGCCGAGGTATTCAGGGGAACAATCAGCCCCAGCATTTT. Looking up the rest from reference TRBV5-8 and TRBJ1-5 gives the full variable domain: EAGVTQSPTHLIKTRGQQATLRCSPISGHTSVYWYQQALGLGLQFLLWYDEGEERNRGNFPPRFSGRQFPNYSSELNVNALELEDSALYLCASSRGIQGNNQPQHFGDGTRLSIL.

DNA of the CDR3: TGTGCCAGCAGTTACGAGGATTACACTGAAGCTTTCTTT. Translating it yields CASSYEDYTEAFF. This rearrangement joins TRBV6-6 to TRBJ1-1; no reliable D call. With 2 bases removed from V and 3 bases from J, the gap between germline ends came to 7 bases. The CDR3 extends over 13 amino acids. From germline, CDR1 is MNHNY and CDR2 SVGAGI (reference sequence).